These T cell receptor beta chains were read from a single sample in a study of CD8 T cells in ankylosing spondylitis. TCRdb re-derived calls from the 5' RACE reads in MiXCR, one entry per CDR3 protein. Among 200,000 to 250,000 distinct CDR3 sequences listed, 7.5% to 9.5% were seen once. The material sequenced was blood, either unsorted or a sorted T cell fraction (not recorded which). Receptors were obtained from a female donor with ankylosing spondylitis or in good health (not recorded which). The CDR3 runs from the conserved cysteine through the conserved F or W. A D gene is named only where the DNA matches it firmly. Expanded clones get a size class; other rows say once, few or many, or leave the size out.

TRBJ2-7	.	TRBV21-1	many	CASSKDKSSYEQYF	TGTGCCAGCAGCAAAGATAAAAGCTCCTACGAGCAGTACTTC
TRBJ1-5	.	TRBV19	few	CASSILGLGQPQHF	TGTGCCAGTAGTATACTGGGGCTAGGTCAGCCCCAGCATTTT
TRBJ2-1	TRBD2	TRBV29-1	many	CSAQAGGEQFF	TGCAGCGCCCAGGCGGGAGGCGAGCAGTTCTTC
TRBJ1-1	.	TRBV28	few	CASSSGLIEAFF	TGTGCCAGCAGTTCCGGACTCATTGAAGCTTTCTTT
TRBJ1-1	.	TRBV5-6	.	CASSFGEMNTEAFF	TGTGCCAGCAGCTTCGGGGAGATGAACACTGAAGCTTTCTTT
TRBJ2-5	.	TRBV2	.	CASSEAAERLQETQYF	TGTGCCAGCAGTGAAGCAGCGGAGCGACTTCAAGAGACCCAGTACTTC
TRBJ2-3	TRBD2	TRBV7-2	few	CASSHTSGRYTQYF	TGTGCCAGCAGCCACACTAGCGGGAGATATACGCAGTATTTT
TRBJ1-2	.	TRBV15	few	CATSRDRRGGGYTF	TGTGCCACCAGCAGAGACCGCCGAGGGGGGGGCTACACCTTC
TRBJ1-5	.	TRBV10-3	many	CAISESEGIGQPQHF	TGTGCCATCAGTGAGTCTGAAGGGATCGGTCAGCCCCAGCATTTT
TRBJ2-5	TRBD1	TRBV6-1	many	CASSPGQAWETQYF	TGTGCCAGCAGTCCTGGACAGGCCTGGGAGACCCAGTACTTC
TRBJ2-2	TRBD2	TRBV2	many	CASSHGGVGGELFF	TGTGCCAGCAGCCACGGGGGGGTCGGCGGGGAGCTGTTTTTT
TRBJ2-1	TRBD2	TRBV9	many	CASSVESLAGVPREQFF	TGTGCCAGCAGCGTAGAATCTCTAGCGGGAGTACCAAGGGAGCAGTTCTTC
TRBJ1-1	.	TRBV30	many	CAWRIDVNTEAFF	TGTGCCTGGAGAATTGACGTGAACACTGAAGCTTTCTTT
TRBJ2-1	.	TRBV4-1	few	CASSQGSDPYNEQFF	TGCGCCAGCAGCCAAGGATCTGACCCTTACAATGAGCAGTTCTTC
TRBJ2-5	.	TRBV7-8	.	CASSLGGAYQTQYF	TGTGCCAGCAGCTTAGGCGGGGCTTACCAGACCCAGTACTTC
TRBJ2-1	.	TRBV5-1	few	CASSLGPQGREQFF	TGCGCCAGCAGCTTGGGTCCCCAGGGGCGTGAGCAGTTCTTC
TRBJ2-3	.	TRBV5-5	few	CASSLLVRTDTQYF	TGTGCCAGCAGCTTGCTAGTACGCACAGATACGCAGTATTTT
TRBJ2-2	.	TRBV5-1	many	CASSLGTYLAGSGELFF	TGCGCCAGCAGCTTGGGGACTTACCTTGCGGGGTCCGGGGAGCTGTTTTTT
TRBJ2-5	TRBD1	TRBV7-9	.	CASSYSTGYQETQYF	TGTGCCAGCAGCTATTCGACAGGGTACCAAGAGACCCAGTACTTC
TRBJ2-3	.	TRBV7-3	many	CASSPGPRTYTDTQYF	TGTGCCAGCAGCCCAGGGCCCAGGACTTACACAGATACGCAGTATTTT
TRBJ1-2	TRBD1	TRBV30	.	CAWSRGTGYGYTF	TGTGCCTGGAGCCGTGGGACAGGTTATGGCTACACCTTC
TRBJ1-2	.	TRBV29-1	many	CSVEDGDSLYGYTF	TGCAGCGTTGAAGACGGGGATTCCCTCTATGGCTACACCTTC
TRBJ1-1	.	TRBV5-1	many	CASSLEWGRDQAFF	TGCGCCAGCAGCTTGGAATGGGGTCGAGATCAAGCTTTCTTT
TRBJ2-1	.	TRBV9	many	CASSVDTTRSYNEQFF	TGTGCCAGCAGCGTAGATACTACCCGCTCCTACAATGAGCAGTTCTTC
TRBJ1-2	TRBD1	TRBV4-3	many	CASSHKRTGRYGYTF	TGCGCCAGCAGCCACAAAAGGACAGGTCGCTATGGCTACACCTTC
TRBJ1-1	.	TRBV5-4	many	CASSGDTNTEAFF	TGTGCCAGCAGCGGCGACACGAACACTGAAGCTTTCTTT
TRBJ1-1	.	TRBV7-9	many	CASSPRTEAFF	TGTGCCAGCAGCCCGAGAACTGAAGCTTTCTTT